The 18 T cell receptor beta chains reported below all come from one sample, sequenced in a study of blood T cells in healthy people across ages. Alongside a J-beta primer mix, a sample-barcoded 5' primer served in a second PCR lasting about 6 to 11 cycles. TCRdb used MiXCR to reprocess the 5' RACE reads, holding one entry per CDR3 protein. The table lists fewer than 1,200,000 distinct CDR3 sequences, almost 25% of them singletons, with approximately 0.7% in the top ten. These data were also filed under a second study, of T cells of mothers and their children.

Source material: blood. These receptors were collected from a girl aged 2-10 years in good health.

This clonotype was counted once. Written as DNA, the CDR3 is TGCAGTGCTAGTGACGGCGGCGCGACGAACACTGAAGCTTTCTTT. Translated, it gives CSASDGGATNTEAFF. The rearrangement uses TRBV20-1 and TRBJ1-1; unclear D gene. The CDR3 covers 15 residues. Germline CDR1 and CDR2: DFQATT and SNEGSKA (reference sequence). V was pared by 3 bases and J by 1 base, with 15 bases between.

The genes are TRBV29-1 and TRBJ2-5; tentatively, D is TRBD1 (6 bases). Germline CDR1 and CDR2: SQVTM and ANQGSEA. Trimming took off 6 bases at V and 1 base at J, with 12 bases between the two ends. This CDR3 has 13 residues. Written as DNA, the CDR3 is TGCAGCGTGGGGGCGCGGCTCCAAGAGACCCAGTACTTC. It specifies CSVGARLQETQYF.

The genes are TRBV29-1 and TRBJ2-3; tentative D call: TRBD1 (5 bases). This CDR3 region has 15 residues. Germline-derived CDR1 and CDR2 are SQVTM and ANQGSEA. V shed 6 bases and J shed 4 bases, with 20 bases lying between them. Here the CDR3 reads CSVAFPGITADTQYF. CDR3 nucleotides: TGCAGCGTAGCATTCCCAGGGATTACGGCAGATACGCAGTATTTT.

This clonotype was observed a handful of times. CDR3 bases: TGTGCCACCAGACCCAGACTAGAAAACACCGGGGAGCTGTTTTTT. Its translation: CATRPRLENTGELFF. The rearrangement uses TRBV6-1 and TRBJ2-2, with D tentatively TRBD2 (6 bases). Trimming removed 10 bases at V and 2 bases at J, with 17 bases between. The CDR3 consists of 15 residues. The germline V gene has CDR1 MNHNS and CDR2 SASEGT.

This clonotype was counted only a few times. DNA for the CDR3: TGCAGCGTGTGGACTGATTCCTACGAGCAGTACTTC. Encoded protein: CSVWTDSYEQYF. This chain joins TRBV29-1 and TRBJ2-7; D is possibly TRBD2 (5 bases). The CDR3 runs 12 residues. The germline CDR1 and CDR2 sequences are SQVTM and ANQGSEA. V was clipped by 6 bases and J by 1 base, with 10 bases between them.

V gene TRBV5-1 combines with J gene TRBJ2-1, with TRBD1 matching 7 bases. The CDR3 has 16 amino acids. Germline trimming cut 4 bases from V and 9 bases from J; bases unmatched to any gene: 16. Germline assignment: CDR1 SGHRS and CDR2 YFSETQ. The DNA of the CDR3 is TGCGCCAGCAGCCCTCCAGCGACAGGGTTACGAACTGAGCAGTTCTTC. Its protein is CASSPPATGLRTEQFF.

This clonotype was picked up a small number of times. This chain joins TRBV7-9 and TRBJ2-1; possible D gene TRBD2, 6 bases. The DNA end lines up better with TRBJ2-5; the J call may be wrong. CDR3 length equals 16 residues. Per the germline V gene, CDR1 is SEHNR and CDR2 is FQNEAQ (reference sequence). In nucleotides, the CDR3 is TGTGCCAGCAGCCCCCTCCGAGCCGCCGCGGGGGAGACCCAGTACTTC. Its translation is CASSPLRAAAGETQYF.

CDR3 DNA: TGTGCCAGCAGTTACCAACCGGGCAGGAGCAATCAGCCCCAGCATTTT. Protein: CASSYQPGRSNQPQHF. The chain is built from TRBV6-2 or TRBV6-3 and TRBJ1-5; D unclear. V gave up 2 bases and J gave up 1 base, with 12 bases separating them. This CDR3 comprises 16 residues. Germline V gives CDR1 MNHEY, CDR2 SVGEGT.

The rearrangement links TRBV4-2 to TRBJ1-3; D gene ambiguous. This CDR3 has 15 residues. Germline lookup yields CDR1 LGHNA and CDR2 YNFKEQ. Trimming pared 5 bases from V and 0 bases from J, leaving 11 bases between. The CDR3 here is CASSFGRTSGNTIYF. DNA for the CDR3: TGTGCCAGCAGCTTCGGACGTACCTCTGGAAACACCATATATTTT.

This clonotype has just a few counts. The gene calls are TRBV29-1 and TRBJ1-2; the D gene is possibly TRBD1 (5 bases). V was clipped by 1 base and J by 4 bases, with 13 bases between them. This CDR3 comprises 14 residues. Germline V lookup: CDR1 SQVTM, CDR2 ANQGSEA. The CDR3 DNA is TGCAGCGTTGAAGCTGGGACGGGAATCTATGGCTACACCTTC. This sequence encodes CSVEAGTGIYGYTF.

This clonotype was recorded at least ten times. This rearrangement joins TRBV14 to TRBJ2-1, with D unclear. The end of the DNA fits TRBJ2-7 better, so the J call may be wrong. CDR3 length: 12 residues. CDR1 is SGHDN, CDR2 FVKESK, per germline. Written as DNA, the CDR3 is TGTGCCAGCAGCCAGGGGTACAACGAGCAGTACTTC. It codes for CASSQGYNEQYF.

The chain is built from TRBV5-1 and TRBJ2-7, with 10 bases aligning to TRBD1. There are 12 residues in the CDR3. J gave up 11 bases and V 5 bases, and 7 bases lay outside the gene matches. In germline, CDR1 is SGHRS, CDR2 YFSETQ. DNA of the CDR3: TGCGCCAGCAGTCCCGGGACAGGGGAGAAGTACTTC. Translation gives CASSPGTGEKYF.

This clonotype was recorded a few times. The CDR3 spells CASSIGTGGSYEQYF. CDR3 DNA sequence: TGTGCCAGTTCCATCGGGACAGGGGGCTCCTACGAGCAGTACTTC. The genes are TRBV28 and TRBJ2-1, with 11 bases fitting TRBD1. The closer fit of TRBJ2-7 to the DNA end suggests the J call may be wrong. This CDR3 spans 15 amino acids. Germline values: CDR1 MDHEN, CDR2 SYDVKM.

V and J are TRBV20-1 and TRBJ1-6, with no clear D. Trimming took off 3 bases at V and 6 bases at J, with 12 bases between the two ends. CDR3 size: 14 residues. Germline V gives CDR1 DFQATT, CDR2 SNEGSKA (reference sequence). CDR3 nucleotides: TGCAGTGCTAGTAGGACGGAATTTAATTCACCCCTCCACTTT. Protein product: CSASRTEFNSPLHF.

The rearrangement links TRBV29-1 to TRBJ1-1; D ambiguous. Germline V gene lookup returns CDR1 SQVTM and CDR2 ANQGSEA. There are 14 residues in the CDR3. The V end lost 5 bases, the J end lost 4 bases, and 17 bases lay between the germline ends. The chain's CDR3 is CSVPLNALGTEAFF. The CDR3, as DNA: TGCAGCGTTCCTTTAAATGCATTGGGCACTGAAGCTTTCTTT.

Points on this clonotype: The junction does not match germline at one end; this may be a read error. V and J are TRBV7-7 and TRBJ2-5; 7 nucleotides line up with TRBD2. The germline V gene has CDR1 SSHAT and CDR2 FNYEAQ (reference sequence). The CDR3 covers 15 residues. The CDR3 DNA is TGTGCTAGCAGTAGATTCGCGGGGGAACGTGGGACCCAGTACTTC. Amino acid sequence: CASSRFAGERGTQYF. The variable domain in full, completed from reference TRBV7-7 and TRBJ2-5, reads GAGVSQSPRYKVTKRGQDVTLRCDPISSHATLYWYQQALGQGPEFLTYFNYEAQPDKSGLPSDRFSAERPEGSISTLTIQRTEQRDSAMYRCASSRFAGERGTQYFGPGTRLLVL.

For the CDR3, the DNA is TGTGCCAGCAGCCAAGATCTCGGCGAGGGCGGGGAGCTGTTTTTT. Residues: CASSQDLGEGGELFF. V is TRBV4-2 and J is TRBJ2-2; maybe TRBD2 (5 bases). Trimming removed 0 bases from V and 7 bases from J, with 12 bases in between. CDR3 size: 15 residues. Germline V gene data show CDR1 as LGHNA and CDR2 as YNFKEQ.

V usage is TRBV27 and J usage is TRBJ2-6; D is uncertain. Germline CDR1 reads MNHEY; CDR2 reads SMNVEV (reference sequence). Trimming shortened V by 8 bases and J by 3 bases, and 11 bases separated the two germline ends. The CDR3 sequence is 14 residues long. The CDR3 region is CASRKPGGANVLTF. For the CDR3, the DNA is TGTGCCAGCCGGAAACCCGGTGGGGCCAACGTCCTGACTTTC.